This T cell receptor (beta chain) was found in a study of cytomegalovirus exposure and HLA in healthy donors (dated by TCRdb to between 2016 and 2019). Some background on the complete study: In an earlier analysis of some 550 of the donors, 250 to 350 Gb of sequence data and 100 million or so unique TCR beta sequences from some 170 million T cells were reported. An early release that covered 500 to 800 HLA-typed donors contained approximately 300 gigabases of sequencing data and tens of millions of unique TCR sequences. Of the roughly 400 genotyped donors, 65% to 90% fell in the genetic ancestry cluster associated with self-reported Caucasian donors. The aim of the study was to test whether cataloging public T cell receptors could identify signatures of past pathogen exposure. Using immunosequencing, the study profiled T cell repertoires from 666 subjects and related those repertoires to cytomegalovirus serostatus. In addition to the first cohort of hundreds of subjects, a separate validation cohort of 130 or so different subjects was used. High-throughput TCR immunosequencing, statistical association of individual TCRs with disease status, and machine learning were combined to predict cytomegalovirus infection status. In a later analysis, previously published TCR beta repertoires from 670 or so donors were re-analyzed and high-resolution HLA genotyping was added so that TCR occurrence patterns could be studied. Rather than drawing on any new phenotypic data, the later analysis identified candidate immune exposures from TCR beta sequences and the way those sequences occurred across donors. An earlier analysis of a few hundred of the donors applied high-throughput TCR beta sequencing to assess whether each TCR beta V gene segment acted as functional or pseudogenic. Donor age, sex, ethnicity and CMV serostatus were compiled together with the repertoire data. In a later genetic analysis, genome-wide SNP genotypes for about three fifths of the 666 donors were used, and that subset was treated as a discovery cohort. All discovery cohort repertoires had been generated on a single sequencing platform. Class I and class II HLA loci were covered by the typing at four-digit resolution. Typing coverage varied by locus: roughly 620-630 donors for A, B, C, DRB1 and DQB1; some 520 for DQA1; over 600 for DPA1; about 450 for DPB1. About five DR-DQ haplotypes were treated as single units for association and clustering because of strong linkage in the cohort. On average, roughly 200,000 unique TCR beta nucleotide sequences were sequenced per donor among a few hundred genotyped donors of the cohort, with roughly 18% of those sequences being non-productive. The full study reports these points: While some public TCRs were present in many individuals, most TCR sequences turned up only very rarely across donors. In a later analysis, HLA-associated TCR beta chains were found to be more clonally expanded and to have lower generation probabilities than equally common non-associated chains. The sequencing pipeline was judged likely to have produced a cluster of highly shared sequence variants as a technical artifact. The authors suggested that the approach could potentially be extended to other disease states and immunological phenotypes. The earlier analysis of around 600 of the donors excluded about 16 rarely observed V segments, including chromosome 9 orphons, because counts were too low. A later genetic analysis reported fewer N-insertions in productive TCRs among donors in an Asian-associated ancestry cluster than the approximately 670-donor mean. Correlated functional status among segregating V segments might be attributable to linkage disequilibrium, but an unknown experimental factor could not be ruled out. According to a later analysis, most CMV-associated TCR beta chains appeared to be HLA-restricted, and the HLA associations seemed to be driven largely by CMV exposure. In a later analysis, the rate of TCR association differed among HLA loci, with DRB1 alleles having the most associated TCRs and HLA-C alleles having the fewest. Because the 87-base-pair reads could not distinguish some IMGT-functional V segments, including TRBV6-2 and TRBV6-3, those segments were excluded. A further reported finding was that TCR beta sequences accurately predicted the HLA-A and HLA-B alleles for most subjects in the first cohort. Because some donors lacked HLA typing at each locus, the association tests relied only on the typed subset. Only TCR beta chains were sequenced in this cohort, and the absence of alpha or paired-chain data limited detectable features. Several of the top co-occurrence clusters appeared to be linked to parvovirus B19, influenza, CMV and Epstein-Barr virus, according to a later analysis. V-gene and J-gene trimming of TCR beta chains was associated with a missense DCLRE1C variant in a later genetic analysis, and the association was replicated in an independent cohort. Three of the identified cytomegalovirus-associated TCR beta chains were confirmed in vitro to be specific for cytomegalovirus antigens. Sequencing depth was assumed to be roughly uniform across donors in the presence/absence analyses, though that assumption may not hold. For the cohort, immune exposure information was limited to CMV serostatus. A later analysis associated about 17,000 TCR beta sequences with specific HLA alleles at a false discovery rate of 0.05. In an earlier analysis of under 600 of the donors, most TCR beta V segments were observed in productive rearrangements about 90% or about 30% of the time, broadly matching IMGT annotations. Cytomegalovirus status was reported to be diagnosed by the classifier with high specificity and sensitivity in both the original and validation cohorts. The study listed 170 or so TCR beta chains as associated with cytomegalovirus. Strong co-occurrence of HLA alleles, especially DR and DQ, made assigning TCR associations to individual alleles difficult.

V loses 3 bases, J loses 0 bases, and the germline ends lie 14 bases apart. The germline V gene sets CDR1 to ENHRY and CDR2 to SYGVKD. From the cysteine up to the phenylalanine, the CDR3 has a length of 17 residues. Only CDR3 DNA remains: 51 bases, in frame from the first base. Library preparation employed the immunoSEQ multiplex PCR assay. For the multiplex PCR, a mixture combining 60 forward primers for TCR Vbeta segments and 13 reverse primers for TCR Jbeta segments was used. A multiplex PCR assay on genomic DNA amplified the CDR3 region of rearranged TCR beta genes. Amplified TCR beta libraries were sequenced as 87-base-pair reads on the Illumina HiSeq System. In the authors' own workflow: A later analysis tallied around 87 million unique TCR beta chains across the 640 or so repertoires, and 10 million to 11 million of those chains were shared by two or more donors. A nearest-neighbor algorithm error-corrected the raw reads and collapsed the reads into unique sequences, merging closely related sequences to remove PCR and sequencing errors. V, D and J gene segments were assigned by aligning CDR3 sequences to IMGT reference sequences. For a sequence to be retained, a match of at least six nucleotides to both a V gene segment and a J gene segment was required. A rearrangement was called productive if the CDR3 had no stop codons and remained in frame with V and J, and every other rearrangement was called non-productive. Following IMGT convention, CDR3 was defined as the stretch from the second conserved V-encoded cysteine to the conserved J-encoded phenylalanine. Sequences without an unambiguous match to a single V gene segment were excluded from the earlier analysis of approximately 600 of the donors. An earlier analysis of fewer than 750 of the donors called V segments functional above 56.7% productive rearrangements and segregating when the between-donor standard deviation exceeded 5%. A statistical classification framework was developed to diagnose cytomegalovirus status using the catalog of TCR beta chain sequences. In a later analysis, TCR nucleotide sequences were compared against IMGT/GENE-DB human TR gene sequences so that V and J genes could be assigned. The TCRdist pipeline was used in a later analysis to assign CDR3 sequences and most-parsimonious VDJ recombination scenarios. In a later analysis, each TCR beta chain was defined by its CDR3 amino acid sequence together with its V-gene family, and reads lacking a unique V-gene family were excluded. To address suspected cross-contamination and a sequencing artifact, a later analysis removed a few hundred highly shared, low-generation-probability nucleotide sequences. For each public chain, a later analysis derived a clonal expansion index from normalized ranks of inferred template counts within each repertoire. In a later analysis, generation probabilities were computed using a VDJ recombination model fitted to out-of-frame rearrangements, and the results were checked against IGoR. In a later analysis, TCR-TCR, TCR-HLA and TCR-CMV co-occurrence was scored with hypergeometric tests, and a repertoire-size bias correction was applied to TCR pairs. False discovery rates were estimated in a later analysis by permuting HLA or CMV assignments 20 times. In a later analysis, co-occurring TCRs were grouped with DBSCAN, and TCRdist sequence similarity was added when clustering was performed within HLA-allele-positive subsets. Repertoires with fewer than 30,000 or more than 120,000 public chains were left out of co-occurrence clustering, as were about five repertoires with anomalous nucleotide sharing. The clones in this table, taken by TCRdb from immuneACCESS, are in-frame only. Not every clone is retained; where verified, under half of the shortfall comes from an unresolved V gene, and the cause of the rest is unknown. V, J and clone size are those of that table, while D and trimming were read from the DNA. The sample table on file contains about 130,000 clones. Roughly 2% of the sample is held by the ten biggest clonotypes.

A word on this clone: This clone's antigen is unknown.

The cohort consisted of 650 to 850 healthy bone marrow donors. Cohort members were all nominally healthy when sampled, although unrecorded immune exposures were likely present. The donor tested CMV seronegative, placing the donor among the 300 to 400 seronegative members of the cohort. A peripheral blood sample was provided by each donor, and peripheral blood mononuclear cells were used for TCR beta sequencing. Genomic DNA was extracted from the blood cell samples with the Qiagen DNeasy Blood Extraction Kit. The V and J segments used are TRBV10-3 and TRBJ1-4; no D gene is confidently identified. The sequence derives from a woman aged 55-69 years in good health and CMV-seronegative. The sequencing input was PBMCs. The sequenced DNA is TGTGCCATCAGTGAAAGAAACGGAGCATCAACTAATGAAAAACTGTTTTTT. Its coded protein is CAISERNGASTNEKLFF.